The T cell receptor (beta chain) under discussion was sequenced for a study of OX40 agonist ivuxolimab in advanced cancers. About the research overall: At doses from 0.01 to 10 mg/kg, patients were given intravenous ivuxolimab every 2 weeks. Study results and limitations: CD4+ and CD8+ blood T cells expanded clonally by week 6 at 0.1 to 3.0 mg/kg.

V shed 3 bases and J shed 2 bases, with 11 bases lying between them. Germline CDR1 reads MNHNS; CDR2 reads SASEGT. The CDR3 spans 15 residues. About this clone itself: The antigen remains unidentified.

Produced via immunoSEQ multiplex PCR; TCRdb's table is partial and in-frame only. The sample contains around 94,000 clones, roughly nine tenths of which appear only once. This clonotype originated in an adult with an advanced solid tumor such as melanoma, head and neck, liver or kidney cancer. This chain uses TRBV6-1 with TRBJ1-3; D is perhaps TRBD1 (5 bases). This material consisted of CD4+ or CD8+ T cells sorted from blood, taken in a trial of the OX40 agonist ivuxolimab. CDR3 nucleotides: TGTGCCAGCAGTGACTATTTGGGGGCTGGAAACACCATATATTTT. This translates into CASSDYLGAGNTIYF.